The 5 T cell receptor beta chains listed next were all sequenced from one sample in a study of CD8 T cells in Susac syndrome. After extraction with the RNeasy kit, about 0.5 to 1 ug of the RNA was reverse transcribed using random hexamers. TCRdb fed the immunoSEQ multiplex PCR reads into MiXCR, producing one record per CDR3 protein. The data contain 180,000 or so distinct CDR3 sequences, about 95% of them seen just once; the ten biggest clones take up around 0.085%. The specimen was CD4+ T cells from PBMCs. The receptors stem from a human donor with multiple sclerosis.

The genes are TRBV2 and TRBJ2-1; 9 bases line up with TRBD2. Germline V gene sequence: CDR1 SNHLY, CDR2 FYNNEI. The CDR3 spans 12 residues. The V and J ends lost 8 bases and 15 bases, in that order; junction bases with no gene match: 11. In DNA form, the CDR3 reads TGTGCCAGCCTGCCTGGAGCGGGAGGAGGGTTCTTC. Translating gives CASLPGAGGGFF.

The chain has TRBV11-3 and TRBJ2-3; the D is unclear. Germline lookup yields CDR1 SGHNT and CDR2 YENEEA. V was trimmed by 4 bases and J by 2 bases, leaving 7 bases between them. The CDR3 loop spans 13 amino acids. CDR3 coding DNA: TGTGCCAGCAGCTCTACTGTCACAGATACGCAGTATTTT. This gives the protein CASSSTVTDTQYF.

The genes are TRBV30 and TRBJ1-1; D gene unclear. CDR3 length equals 15 residues. The V end was cut by 2 bases, the J end by 12 bases, with 25 bases between. CDR1 is GTSNPN, CDR2 SVGIG, per germline (reference sequence). The CDR3 sequence is CAWSPTIGVGTFPFF. In DNA form, the CDR3 reads TGTGCCTGGAGTCCCACTATTGGCGTCGGAACCTTCCCTTTCTTT.

The chain recombines TRBV20-1 with TRBJ2-7; TRBD2 agrees at 10 bases. V was clipped by 5 bases and J by 6 bases; unmatched bases: 10. In germline, CDR1 is DFQATT, CDR2 SNEGSKA (reference sequence). This CDR3 spans 14 amino acids. CDR3 in amino acids: CSADGTSERGEQYF. In DNA, the CDR3 is TGCAGTGCTGACGGGACTAGCGAGCGGGGCGAGCAGTACTTC.

V usage is TRBV28 and J usage is TRBJ2-7; 7 bases match TRBD2. V dropped 6 bases and J dropped 3; count of bases not matched to a gene: 5. Germline V gives CDR1 MDHEN, CDR2 SYDVKM. This CDR3 comprises 13 residues. The CDR3 coding sequence is TGTGCCAGCAGACCGACTAGCTTCTACGAGCAGTACTTC. Translation gives CASRPTSFYEQYF.